This TCR beta chain was documented in a study of T cells after yellow fever vaccination. Study observations and caveats: Secondary responses were weaker yet peaked faster, day 5 versus 15.

This clonotype has at least ten counts. What it binds is not known. TCRdb reanalysed the 5' RACE reads using MiXCR and keeps one entry per CDR3 protein. The profile covers around 110,000 distinct CDR3 sequences, with roughly 8.9% appearing a single time and 25% taken by the ten largest. The V gene's germline CDR1 is SGHRS and CDR2 YFSETQ. The CDR3 contains 13 residues. The ends lost 0 bases at V and 12 bases at J; junction bases unmatched: 3. The sequence was collected from a man aged 30-40 years who received the YFV17D yellow fever vaccine. Source: CD8+ T cells sorted from PBMCs, taken 45 days after the yellow fever booster vaccination. This chain joins TRBV5-1 and TRBJ2-1; 10 nucleotides align to TRBD2. As DNA, the CDR3 is TGCGCCAGCAGCTTGGATCTAGCGGGAGCGCAGTTCTTC. It translates to CASSLDLAGAQFF.